At least ten counts were recorded for the clone carrying this T cell receptor beta chain. Its antigen remains unidentified. The source material, RNA transcripts, was used to amplify TCR beta CDR3 regions. HTBI primers were employed in a first-round RT-PCR of the TCR CDR3. MiXCR, run by TCRdb on the multiplex PCR reads, gives a single entry per CDR3 protein. There are about 290,000 distinct CDR3 sequences in the sample; approximately 17% occur only once, and around a third lies in the top ten. This entry is derived from a study of T cells in Graves' hyperthyroidism and ophthalmopathy. Study-wide findings and caveats: The model identified upcoming ophthalmopathy a median roughly 6.5 months ahead of onset.

Each diagnosis was grounded in clinical symptoms, serum thyroxine and TRAb, thyroid ultrasound, and orbital computed tomography. Fresh peripheral blood, 10 ml, was the source of the PBMCs. The V gene lost 3 bases and the J gene lost 2 bases, with 11 bases spanning the gap. CDR1 and CDR2 from the germline V gene are SGHTA and FQGNSA. The CDR3 runs 14 residues. Sequenced material: blood. This sequence originates from a man aged 25-40 years with Graves' hyperthyroidism. The rearrangement links TRBV7-2 to TRBJ2-7; no firm D call. The CDR3 DNA reads as TGTGCCAGCAGCTTGCCCCGCCTGGCCTACGAGCAGTACTTC. Residues: CASSLPRLAYEQYF.